Sequencing of this T cell receptor (beta chain) was carried out in a study of technical replicates of blood from several donors. This table comes from immunoSEQ multiplex PCR, and its TCRdb copy is limited to in-frame clones, with some not included. The data hold about 12,000 clones, with 90% to 95% observed a single time. The sequence was obtained from a human donor in good health. Sequenced: PBMCs.

CDR3 DNA: TGTGCCAGCAGCCCAGACCCGAGGCGGGCAGCGGAGGAGCAGTTCTTC. Translating it yields CASSPDPRRAAEEQFF. V is TRBV7-3 and J is TRBJ2-1; D perhaps matches TRBD2 (5 bases). The V end lost 5 bases, the J end lost 10 bases, and 24 bases lay between the germline ends. Germline-derived CDR1 and CDR2 are SGHTA and FQGTGA. The CDR3 runs 16 residues.